A single sample is the source of the 25 T cell receptor beta chains below, sequenced in a study of T cell responses to AZD1222 COVID-19 vaccine. Produced via immunoSEQ multiplex PCR; TCRdb's table is partial and in-frame only. The repertoire includes some 96,000 clones, roughly nine tenths of them detected once, and under 2.5% sits in the top ten. This specimen consisted of peripheral blood, obtained on day 0 of AZD1222 vaccination. The receptors stem from an adult in good health.

The chain links TRBV29-1 to TRBJ1-1; TRBD1 might be the D (5 bases). V was clipped by 6 bases and J by 7 bases, with 21 bases between them. This CDR3 region has 14 residues. Looked up from germline, CDR1 is SQVTM and CDR2 is ANQGSEA. CDR3 DNA: TGCAGCGTAGAACTCCCAGCTAGTCAGGGTGAAGCTTTCTTT. Its protein is CSVELPASQGEAFF.

The V call is TRBV6-6, the J call TRBJ2-1; TRBD2 matches 9 bases. Germline loops: CDR1 MNHNY, CDR2 SVGAGI (reference sequence). The CDR3 totals 15 residues. V shed 5 bases, J shed 3 bases, and the junction held 5 bases outside the gene matches. The CDR3 here is CASSPQAGGYNEQFF. DNA for the CDR3: TGTGCCAGCAGTCCCCAAGCGGGGGGCTACAATGAGCAGTTCTTC.

The J gene is TRBJ1-2, the V gene TRBV27; D gene uncertain. Per germline, CDR1 MNHEY and CDR2 SMNVEV (reference sequence). V dropped 6 bases and J dropped 1 base, with 27 bases sitting between them. This CDR3 comprises 19 residues. The CDR3 sequence is CASRPSNFKMGYSNYGYTF. CDR3 DNA: TGTGCCAGCAGGCCGTCAAATTTTAAGATGGGGTACAGTAACTATGGCTACACCTTC.

The chain links TRBV9 to TRBJ1-6; D perhaps matches TRBD1 (5 bases). The CDR3 runs to 14 residues. In germline, CDR1 is SGDLS, CDR2 YYNGEE. The V and J ends lost 3 bases and 10 bases respectively, with 14 bases between them. For the CDR3, the DNA is TGTGCCAGCAGCGAACAGCTCTGGGGGTCACCCCTCCACTTT. Its protein product is CASSEQLWGSPLHF. Drawing the rest from reference TRBV9 and TRBJ1-6, the complete variable domain is DSGVTQTPKHLITATGQRVTLRCSPRSGDLSVYWYQQSLDQGLQFLIQYYNGEERAKGNILERFSAQQFPDLHSELNLSSLELGDSALYFCASSEQLWGSPLHFGNGTRLTVT.

The CDR3 sequence is CASSPGPGGSGANVLTF. The CDR3 DNA reads TGTGCCAGCAGCCCGGGACCAGGGGGCTCTGGGGCCAACGTCCTGACTTTC. The genes are TRBV3-1 (or the pseudogene TRBV3-2) and TRBJ2-6; TRBD1 agrees at 7 bases. The V and J ends lost 4 bases and 0 bases, in that order; junction bases with no gene match: 6. Germline loops: CDR1 LGHDT, CDR2 YNNKEL (reference sequence). CDR3 size: 17 residues.

This clone came up a few times. The V call is TRBV11-2, the J call TRBJ2-7; 14 nucleotides align to TRBD2. Germline-derived CDR1 and CDR2 are SGHAT and FQNNGV. V lost 5 bases to trimming and J lost 1 base; unmatched junction nucleotides: 13. The CDR3 loop spans 19 amino acids. The CDR3 here is CASSIGWGLAGVSSYEQYF. CDR3 nucleotides: TGTGCCAGCAGCATCGGGTGGGGACTAGCGGGAGTGAGTTCCTACGAGCAGTACTTC.

The chain links TRBV18 to TRBJ1-1, with D perhaps TRBD1 (6 bases). V was pared by 3 bases and J by 5 bases, with 10 bases between. This CDR3 spans 13 amino acids. Looked up from germline, CDR1 is KGHSH and CDR2 is LQKENI. Here the CDR3 DNA reads TGTGCCAGCTCACCCTACGGACAGACTGAAGCTTTCTTT. The encoded protein is CASSPYGQTEAFF.

The J gene is TRBJ2-3, the V gene TRBV2; D ambiguous. This CDR3 region has 15 residues. Trimming removed 8 bases at V and 4 bases at J, with 19 bases between. Germline V CDR1 and CDR2: SNHLY, FYNNEI. CDR3 sequence reads: CASSERNPTADTQYF. DNA for the CDR3: TGTGCCAGCTCCGAAAGGAACCCCACAGCAGATACGCAGTATTTT.

This chain links TRBV4-2 with TRBJ1-6, with D unresolved. V shed 1 base and J shed 4 bases, with 8 bases lying between them. This CDR3 has 15 residues. The germline CDR1 and CDR2 sequences are LGHNA and YNFKEQ. CDR3 loop: CASSQGRGYNSPLHF. CDR3 nucleotides: TGTGCCAGCAGCCAAGGGCGGGGTTATAATTCACCCCTCCACTTT.

This clone has more than one count but fewer than ten. In nucleotides, the CDR3 is TGTGCCAGCAGCTTAGCAAGCTATAATGAAAAACTGTTTTTT. Its translation is CASSLASYNEKLFF. This chain links TRBV7-9 with TRBJ1-4, with D hard to call. CDR3 length: 14 amino acids. The germline V gene encodes CDR1 SEHNR and CDR2 FQNEAQ (reference sequence). The V and J ends lost 0 bases and 4 bases respectively, with 6 bases between them.

The V and J genes are TRBV13 and TRBJ2-1; 10 bases are shared with TRBD2. V lost 7 bases and J lost 6; bases outside the gene matches: 6. CDR3 length equals 14 residues. CDR1 and CDR2 from the germline V gene are PRHDT and FYEKMQ (reference sequence). CDR3: CASKRAGGPNEQFF. CDR3 nucleotide sequence: TGTGCCAGCAAACGAGCGGGAGGGCCCAATGAGCAGTTCTTC.

The chain employs TRBV9 and TRBJ2-1; the D gene is possibly TRBD1 (6 bases). This CDR3 spans 16 amino acids. CDR1 is SGDLS and CDR2 is YYNGEE in the germline V gene. V dropped 3 bases and J dropped 4 bases, with 17 bases sitting between them. This chain's CDR3 is CASSAGQHSWYNEQFF. DNA for the CDR3: TGTGCCAGCAGCGCCGGACAGCATTCTTGGTACAATGAGCAGTTCTTC.

The chain is built from TRBV30 and TRBJ1-2; no reliable D call. This CDR3 has 15 amino acids. Germline CDR1 and CDR2: GTSNPN and SVGIG (reference sequence). Trimming took 2 bases from V and 2 from J, leaving 15 bases between them. This chain's CDR3 is CAWSPGYVLNYGYTF. CDR3 in DNA: TGTGCCTGGAGTCCTGGATACGTCTTGAACTATGGCTACACCTTC.

The J gene is TRBJ1-1, the V gene TRBV19, with a possible D match to TRBD1 (6 bases). Germline V gene data show CDR1 as LNHDA and CDR2 as SQIVND (reference sequence). This CDR3 is built from 17 residues. V lost 3 bases and J lost 5, with 22 bases in between. The CDR3 protein is CASSMPIKTGIGTEAFF. CDR3 nucleotide sequence: TGTGCCAGTAGTATGCCAATAAAGACAGGCATTGGGACTGAAGCTTTCTTT.

The J gene is TRBJ1-2, the V gene TRBV18, with TRBD1 identical over 7 bases. CDR3 size: 16 residues. Germline V CDR1 and CDR2: KGHSH, LQKENI. Germline trimming cut 3 bases from V and 7 bases from J; bases unmatched to any gene: 14. CDR3 nucleotides: TGTGCCAGCTCACCTGACTCCGGGACAGCGAACCTTGGCTACACCTTC. Protein: CASSPDSGTANLGYTF.

The rearrangement joins TRBV10-1 to TRBJ1-1; D gene ambiguous. This CDR3 is built from 13 residues. Trimming left V 2 bases short and J 0 bases short, with 4 bases between. CDR1 and CDR2 (germline): WNHNN, SYGVQD (reference sequence). As DNA, the CDR3 is TGCGCCAGCAGTGAGGACCTGAACACTGAAGCTTTCTTT. Translating gives CASSEDLNTEAFF.

The V gene is TRBV27, the J gene TRBJ1-6, with D possibly TRBD1 on 6 matching bases. The CDR3 is made up of 14 amino acids. Germline CDR1 reads MNHEY; CDR2 reads SMNVEV (reference sequence). Trimming pared 6 bases from V and 8 bases from J, leaving 14 bases between. The CDR3 nucleotides read TGTGCCAGCAGACAGGGTGCGGGGGATTCACCCCTCCACTTT. Protein product: CASRQGAGDSPLHF.

This chain links TRBV19 with TRBJ2-1, with 8 nucleotides matching TRBD2. CDR1 and CDR2 (germline): LNHDA, SQIVND (reference sequence). CDR3 length: 16 amino acids. V was pared by 5 bases and J by 2 bases, with 8 bases of the junction left unmatched. CDR3 amino acids: CASSHRTSLAYNEQFF. The DNA for the CDR3 is TGTGCCAGTAGTCACAGGACTAGCTTGGCCTACAATGAGCAGTTCTTC.

The V and J genes are TRBV9 and TRBJ2-5, with 9 positions matching TRBD2. Per the germline V gene, CDR1 is SGDLS and CDR2 is YYNGEE. The CDR3 loop spans 17 amino acids. V shed 0 bases, J shed 0 bases, and the junction held 6 bases outside the gene matches. CDR3 region: CASSVVLSGGYQETQYF. Here the CDR3 DNA reads TGTGCCAGCAGCGTAGTGTTAAGCGGGGGGTACCAAGAGACCCAGTACTTC.

This clone is a singleton in its sample. The gene calls are TRBV20-1 and TRBJ2-3; 13 positions match TRBD2. CDR1 DFQATT and CDR2 SNEGSKA come from the germline V gene (reference sequence). Losses at the gene ends were 3 bases for V and 2 bases for J; bases not matched to a gene: 8. The CDR3 has 17 residues. CDR3 sequence reads: CSASRPGLAGPTDTQYF. The CDR3, as DNA: TGCAGTGCTAGTAGGCCGGGACTAGCGGGGCCCACAGATACGCAGTATTTT.

The chain carries TRBV4-3 and TRBJ2-7; possibly TRBD2 for D (5 bases). Trimming removed 3 bases from V and 6 bases from J, with 9 bases in between. CDR3 length equals 12 residues. From germline, CDR1 is LGHNA and CDR2 YSLEER. The CDR3 region is CASSHEGGEQYF. CDR3 DNA: TGCGCCAGCAGCCACGAGGGTGGCGAGCAGTACTTC.

V and J are TRBV6-1 and TRBJ2-3; D gene uncertain. The CDR3 loop spans 15 amino acids. Between the trimmed V and J ends, which lost 2 bases and 0 bases, there was a span of 9 bases. Germline CDR1 and CDR2: MNHNS and SASEGT. CDR3 sequence: CASSEQQPSTDTQYF. The CDR3 DNA sequence: TGTGCCAGCAGTGAACAACAGCCTAGCACAGATACGCAGTATTTT.

This clone appeared a single time. This chain joins TRBV19 and TRBJ2-7; 7 nucleotides match TRBD1. V lost 10 bases and J lost 4; bases outside the gene matches: 7. Germline V gene sequence: CDR1 LNHDA, CDR2 SQIVND (reference sequence). The CDR3 length is 12 residues. CDR3 coding DNA: TGTGCCACCGGGGACAGCCTTTACGAGCAGTACTTC. This gives the protein CATGDSLYEQYF.

The gene calls are TRBV12-5 and TRBJ2-7, with TRBD2 as a possible D gene (5 bases). With 6 bases removed from V and 2 bases from J, the gap between germline ends came to 11 bases. The CDR3 runs to 13 residues. CDR1 and CDR2 (germline): LGHNT, FRNRAP. The DNA for the CDR3 is TGTGCTAGTGGCCCGACGGGGACCTACGAGCAGTACTTC. Translated, it gives CASGPTGTYEQYF.

This chain links TRBV29-1 with TRBJ1-1; D remains ambiguous. Trimming left V 3 bases short and J 0 bases short, with 8 bases between. The CDR3 is 13 residues long. Germline values: CDR1 SQVTM, CDR2 ANQGSEA. The CDR3 reads CSVELSLNTEAFF. CDR3 nucleotides: TGCAGCGTTGAGCTCTCGTTGAACACTGAAGCTTTCTTT. Full variable domain (rest looked up from reference TRBV29-1 and TRBJ1-1): SAVISQKPSRDICQRGTSLTIQCQVDSQVTMMFWYRQQPGQSLTLIATANQGSEATYESGFVIDKFPISRPNLTFSTLTVSNMSPEDSSIYLCSVELSLNTEAFFGQGTRLTVV.